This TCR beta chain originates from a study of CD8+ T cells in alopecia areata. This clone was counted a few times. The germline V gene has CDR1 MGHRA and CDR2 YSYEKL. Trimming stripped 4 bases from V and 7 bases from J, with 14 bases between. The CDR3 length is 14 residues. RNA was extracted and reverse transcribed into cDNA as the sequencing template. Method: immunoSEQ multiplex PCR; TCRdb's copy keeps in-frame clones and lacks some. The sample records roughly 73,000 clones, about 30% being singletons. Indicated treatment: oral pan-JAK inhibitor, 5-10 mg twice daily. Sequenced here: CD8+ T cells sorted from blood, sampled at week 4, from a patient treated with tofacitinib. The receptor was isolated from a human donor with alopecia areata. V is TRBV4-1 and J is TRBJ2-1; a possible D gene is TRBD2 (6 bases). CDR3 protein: CASSPGTLGNEQFF. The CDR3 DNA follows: TGCGCCAGCAGCCCTGGGACTTTGGGAAATGAGCAGTTCTTC.